This TCR beta chain derives from a study of blood T cell repertoires in COVID-19. The CDR3 is 16 amino acids. Per germline, CDR1 WNHNN and CDR2 SYGVQD (reference sequence). Sequencing was performed with immunoSEQ multiplex PCR; in TCRdb, only in-frame clones are kept and a portion is missing. The repertoire includes 300,000 to 350,000 clones, 86% of them detected once, and approximately 4.4% sits in the top ten. The chain couples TRBV10-1 to TRBJ2-6; possible D gene TRBD1, 5 bases. The receptor was derived from a woman between 35 and 50 years old with acute COVID-19. Sequenced input: PBMCs or T cells enriched from blood (not recorded which). The CDR3, as DNA: TGCCCGAGACAGACTCCCCCCCCGTCTGGGGCCAACGTCCTGACTTTC. Protein: CPRQTPPPSGANVLTF.